These 20 T cell receptor beta chains came from one sample sequenced in a study of cytomegalovirus exposure and HLA in healthy donors (dated by TCRdb to about 2017). Library preparation used the immunoSEQ multiplex PCR assay. As stored in TCRdb, this immuneACCESS dataset retains in-frame rearrangements with V and J assigned. A fraction of the clones does not appear; measured against another copy, unresolved V genes explain less than half of the discrepancy, and the remainder lacks a known reason. Here the sample has nearly 110,000 clones; about nine tenths occur a single time. The ten largest account for about 1.8% of the sample. The sequenced sample consisted of PBMCs. Source of these receptors: a young woman in good health and CMV-seropositive.

V usage is TRBV28 and J usage is TRBJ1-1, with a weak D call TRBD1 (5 bases). V shed 3 bases and J shed 3 bases, with 8 bases lying between them. The CDR3 is 13 amino acids. The germline gives CDR1 MDHEN, CDR2 SYDVKM. The CDR3 loop reads CASSLGDYTEAFF. The CDR3 coding sequence is TGTGCCAGCAGTTTGGGGGACTACACTGAAGCTTTCTTT.

The V gene is TRBV28, the J gene TRBJ1-5; perhaps TRBD1 as D (5 bases). Germline V gene lookup returns CDR1 MDHEN and CDR2 SYDVKM. This CDR3 region has 14 residues. V was cut by 6 bases and J by 9 bases, with 18 bases left in between. The CDR3 protein is CASRTGTLTWPQHF. The CDR3 nucleotides are TGTGCCAGCAGGACCGGGACTCTTACTTGGCCCCAGCATTTT.

The V gene is TRBV19, the J gene TRBJ1-1; perhaps TRBD1 as D (5 bases). Germline lookup yields CDR1 LNHDA and CDR2 SQIVND (reference sequence). V lost 7 bases and J lost 0, with 12 bases in between. This CDR3 comprises 14 residues. CDR3 residues: CASTLTALNTEAFF. As DNA, the CDR3 is TGTGCCAGTACCCTGACAGCCTTGAACACTGAAGCTTTCTTT.

The V and J genes are TRBV19 and TRBJ1-6, with a weak D call TRBD1 (6 bases). This CDR3 has 16 amino acids. The V end lost 5 bases, the J end lost 7 bases, and 18 bases lay between the germline ends. CDR1 is LNHDA and CDR2 is SQIVND in the germline V gene (reference sequence). CDR3 sequence: CASSPRRGQRNSPLHF. The CDR3 bases are TGTGCCAGTAGTCCACGCCGAGGACAGAGAAATTCACCCCTCCACTTT.

The chain employs TRBV4-3 and TRBJ1-6; D is unresolved. The CDR3 has 16 amino acids. In germline, CDR1 is LGHNA, CDR2 YSLEER. V shed 0 bases and J shed 7 bases, with 13 bases lying between them. The CDR3 spells CASSQETRGRNSPLHF. CDR3 nucleotides: TGCGCCAGCAGCCAAGAAACTCGGGGTAGGAATTCACCCCTCCACTTT.

This clone was seen a handful of times. J is TRBJ2-5 and V is TRBV25-1; TRBD2 agrees at 9 bases. The junction had 9 bases not matched to a gene; V was cut back by 7 bases and J by 3 bases. CDR3 length: 15 residues. Germline V gene data show CDR1 as MGHDK and CDR2 as SYGVNS. CDR3 coding DNA: TGTGCCAGCACCCCGGGTAGCGGGGGCAAAGAGACCCAGTACTTC. Amino acids: CASTPGSGGKETQYF.

The J gene is TRBJ2-2, the V gene TRBV6-5; D might be TRBD1 (7 bases). The ends were cut back, 7 bases at V and 8 bases at J, with 20 bases in the middle. This CDR3 contains 15 residues. Germline V gives CDR1 MNHEY, CDR2 SVGAGI. The CDR3 loop reads CASTGRGADIGELFF. For the CDR3, the DNA is TGTGCCAGCACCGGCAGGGGGGCCGATATTGGGGAGCTGTTTTTT.

This clone is classed as medium-sized. This chain uses TRBV28 with TRBJ2-2; 7 nucleotides match TRBD2. The V segment lost 3 bases and the J segment 3 bases; nucleotides outside the gene matches: 4. The germline gives CDR1 MDHEN, CDR2 SYDVKM. The CDR3 is made up of 15 amino acids. CDR3 in amino acids: CASSLGGAHTGELFF. Here the CDR3 DNA reads TGTGCCAGCAGTTTGGGAGGGGCCCACACCGGGGAGCTGTTTTTT.

The chain employs TRBV6-6 and TRBJ2-3; 8 nucleotides align to TRBD1. The CDR3 sequence is 15 residues long. Germline-derived CDR1 and CDR2 are MNHNY and SVGAGI (reference sequence). J gave up 4 bases and V 7 bases, and 10 bases lay outside the gene matches. CDR3 nucleotide sequence: TGTGCCAGCAAGGAGCGGACAGGGTTATCAGATACGCAGTATTTT. Amino acids: CASKERTGLSDTQYF.

The chain employs TRBV5-4 and TRBJ1-6; D is possibly TRBD1 (6 bases). Trimming pared 4 bases from V and 8 bases from J, leaving 16 bases between. This CDR3 is built from 15 residues. Germline V gives CDR1 SGHNT, CDR2 YYREEE (reference sequence). CDR3 region: CASSLDSTRYSPLHF. CDR3 coding DNA: TGTGCCAGCAGCCTGGACAGCACAAGGTATTCACCCCTCCACTTT.

The count of this clone is one. The chain has TRBV6-1 and TRBJ1-1; 7 bases fit TRBD1. CDR1 and CDR2 from the germline V gene are MNHNS and SASEGT. Germline trimming cut 3 bases from V and 1 base from J; bases unmatched to any gene: 2. This CDR3 is built from 14 residues. The CDR3 DNA reads as TGTGCCAGCAGTGACAGGGGGAGGAACACTGAAGCTTTCTTT. Translated: CASSDRGRNTEAFF.

The chain joins TRBV4-2 to TRBJ2-7; 7 nucleotides match TRBD1. The CDR3 contains 13 residues. Germline trimming cut 5 bases from V and 4 bases from J; bases unmatched to any gene: 5. The V gene's germline CDR1 is LGHNA and CDR2 YNFKEQ. This chain's CDR3 is CASSEATGYEQYV. The CDR3 region has the DNA TGTGCCAGCAGCGAGGCGACAGGGTACGAGCAGTACGTC.

This chain joins TRBV27 and TRBJ1-2; 8 bases line up with TRBD1. The CDR3 contains 14 residues. Per the germline V gene, CDR1 is MNHEY and CDR2 is SMNVEV (reference sequence). V was pared by 4 bases and J by 4 bases, with 5 bases of the junction left unmatched. DNA for the CDR3: TGTGCCAGCAGTTCCCGGACAGGGCGCTATGGCTACACCTTC. Protein sequence: CASSSRTGRYGYTF.

V gene TRBV28 combines with J gene TRBJ1-2; no clear D. Trimming stripped 3 bases from V and 2 bases from J, with 10 bases between. The CDR3 sequence is 14 residues long. Germline CDR1 MDHEN, CDR2 SYDVKM. The DNA of the CDR3 is TGTGCCAGCAGTTTGTCAGGCGCCAACTATGGCTACACCTTC. The encoded protein is CASSLSGANYGYTF.

This clone was counted once. V is TRBV18 and J is TRBJ1-1; 8 nucleotides match TRBD1. The CDR3 consists of 16 residues. J lost 1 base, V lost 3 bases, and 7 bases had no gene match. Germline-derived CDR1 and CDR2 are KGHSH and LQKENI. The CDR3 spells CASSPATGATNTEAFF. The CDR3 DNA is TGTGCCAGCTCACCCGCGACAGGGGCAACGAACACTGAAGCTTTCTTT.

The V call is TRBV7-8, the J call TRBJ2-3; a possible D gene is TRBD2 (6 bases). The CDR3 sequence is 16 residues long. Germline CDR1 is SGHVS and CDR2 is FQNEAQ. V was pared by 4 bases and J by 4 bases, with 18 bases between. DNA for the CDR3: TGTGCCAGCAGCTCGGGGGTTGGGACTTATTCAGATACGCAGTATTTT. It encodes CASSSGVGTYSDTQYF.

The chain is built from TRBV7-2 and TRBJ1-2; TRBD1 matches at 7 bases. V shed 6 bases, J shed 6 bases, and the junction held 10 bases outside the gene matches. The length of the CDR3 is 14 residues. Germline V gives CDR1 SGHTA, CDR2 FQGNSA. The CDR3 DNA is TGTGCCAGCAGTCCACAACAGGGGATGAATGGCTACACCTTC. It encodes CASSPQQGMNGYTF.

The V and J genes are TRBV5-6 and TRBJ2-5; 10 nucleotides align to TRBD2. With V trimmed by 2 bases and J by 4 bases, 17 bases remained unmatched. CDR1 is SGHDT, CDR2 YYEEEE, per germline. The CDR3 spans 19 residues. The CDR3 nucleotides are TGTGCCAGCAGCTTCCCAGCGGGGGGGCAGGTGAAGGGAAGAGAGACCCAGTACTTC. It encodes CASSFPAGGQVKGRETQYF. The entire variable domain, with the rest obtained from reference TRBV5-6 and TRBJ2-5, is as follows: DAGVTQSPTHLIKTRGQQVTLRCSPKSGHDTVSWYQQALGQGPQFIFQYYEEEERQRGNFPDRFSGHQFPNYSSELNVNALLLGDSALYLCASSFPAGGQVKGRETQYFGPGTRLLVL.

The V call is TRBV15, the J call TRBJ2-3, with 9 positions matching TRBD2. This CDR3 is 18 amino acids long. V was clipped by 5 bases and J by 2 bases; unmatched bases: 14. In germline, CDR1 is LNHNV, CDR2 YYDKDF (reference sequence). CDR3 coding DNA: TGTGCCACCAGCCCCCGGAGGTGGCTAGCGGGGACCACAGATACGCAGTATTTT. Its protein is CATSPRRWLAGTTDTQYF.

The J gene is TRBJ1-1, the V gene TRBV4-1; 10 bases line up with TRBD1. The CDR3 length is 15 residues. CDR1 and CDR2 from the germline V gene are MGHRA and YSYEKL. Trimming cost V 3 bases and J 1 base; bases outside gene matches: 2. The CDR3 nucleotides are TGCGCCAGCAGCCACTGGACAGGGGGGAACACTGAAGCTTTCTTT. Amino acid sequence: CASSHWTGGNTEAFF.